The following is a T cell receptor beta chain sequence with its context. This sample stems from a study of OX40 agonist ivuxolimab in advanced cancers. Any history of autoimmune disease or systemic immunosuppression disqualified patients. V dropped 3 bases and J dropped 0; count of bases not matched to a gene: 7. Germline assignment: CDR1 SGHDT and CDR2 YYEEEE. This CDR3 has 16 amino acids. The protocol was immunoSEQ multiplex PCR, while the TCRdb copy is restricted to in-frame clones and leaves out a portion. Found here are roughly 70,000 clones, 86% of them singletons; the top ten hold around 8.2%. This receptor was identified in an adult with an advanced solid tumor such as melanoma, head and neck, liver or kidney cancer. The sample here was CD4+ or CD8+ T cells sorted from blood, taken in a trial of the OX40 agonist ivuxolimab. The chain recombines TRBV5-6 with TRBJ2-7; 9 positions agree with TRBD1. CDR3 nucleotides: TGTGCCAGCAGCTCCCGGGGGACAGGGAACTCCTACGAGCAGTACTTC. It encodes CASSSRGTGNSYEQYF.